These 3 T cell receptor beta chains came from one sample sequenced in a study of cytomegalovirus exposure and HLA in healthy donors. This PCR relied on a set of 60 Vbeta primers and 13 Jbeta primers. Sequenced by immunoSEQ multiplex PCR; TCRdb stores in-frame clones only, minus some. The table has about 240,000 clones, approximately 81% seen once; the top ten hold 0.2% to 0.25%. Sequenced sample: PBMCs. The receptors here all came from a girl aged 2 to 9 in good health and CMV-seronegative.

The V call is TRBV6-1, the J call TRBJ1-3; D gene ambiguous. V lost 6 bases, J lost 3 bases, and 9 bases lay in between. The CDR3 consists of 13 residues. CDR1 and CDR2 from the germline V gene are MNHNS and SASEGT. The CDR3 reads CASREGLGNTIYF. The CDR3 DNA reads as TGTGCCAGCAGGGAGGGTCTTGGAAACACCATATATTTT.

This chain connects TRBV6-1 to TRBJ1-1; 8 nucleotides line up with TRBD1. Germline CDR1 is MNHNS and CDR2 is SASEGT. CDR3 length: 14 amino acids. J was trimmed by 3 bases and V by 7 bases; bases with no gene match: 7. The CDR3 coding sequence is TGTGCCAGCACTCTGGACAGGGAAGACACTGAAGCTTTCTTT. Its translation: CASTLDREDTEAFF.

This chain uses TRBV1 with TRBJ1-3; the tabulated D call, TRBD1, remains unverified against the DNA. TRBV1 is shown as a pseudogene. The CDR3 runs 17 residues. CDR3 amino acids: CTSSQDLNRGVYNTIYF. CDR3 sequence (DNA): TGCACCAGCAGCCAAGATCTGAACAGGGGCGTCTACAACACCATATATTTT.